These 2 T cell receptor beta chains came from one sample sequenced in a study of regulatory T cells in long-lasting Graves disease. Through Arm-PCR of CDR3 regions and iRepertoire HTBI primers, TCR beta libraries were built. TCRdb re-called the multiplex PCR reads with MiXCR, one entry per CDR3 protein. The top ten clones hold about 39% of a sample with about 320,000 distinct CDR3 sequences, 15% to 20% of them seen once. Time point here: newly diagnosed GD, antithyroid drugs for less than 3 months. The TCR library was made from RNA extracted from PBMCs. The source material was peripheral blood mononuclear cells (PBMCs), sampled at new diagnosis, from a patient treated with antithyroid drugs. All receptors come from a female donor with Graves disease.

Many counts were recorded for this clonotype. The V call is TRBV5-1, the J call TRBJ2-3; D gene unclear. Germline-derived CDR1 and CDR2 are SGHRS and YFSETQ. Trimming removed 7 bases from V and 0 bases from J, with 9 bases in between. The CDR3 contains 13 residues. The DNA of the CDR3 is TGCGCCAGCCGTGGTACTAGCACAGATACGCAGTATTTT. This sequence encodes CASRGTSTDTQYF.

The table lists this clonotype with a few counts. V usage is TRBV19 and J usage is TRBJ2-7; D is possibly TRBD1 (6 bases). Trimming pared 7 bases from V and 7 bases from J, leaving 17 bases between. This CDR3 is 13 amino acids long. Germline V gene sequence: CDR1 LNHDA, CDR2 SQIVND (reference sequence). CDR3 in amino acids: CASKPSGAGEQYF. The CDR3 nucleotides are TGTGCCAGTAAACCCTCAGGGGCCGGAGAGCAGTACTTC. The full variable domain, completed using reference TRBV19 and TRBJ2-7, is DGGITQSPKYLFRKEGQNVTLSCEQNLNHDAMYWYRQDPGQGLRLIYYSQIVNDFQKGDIAEGYSVSREKKESFPLTVTSAQKNPTAFYLCASKPSGAGEQYFGPGTRLTVT.